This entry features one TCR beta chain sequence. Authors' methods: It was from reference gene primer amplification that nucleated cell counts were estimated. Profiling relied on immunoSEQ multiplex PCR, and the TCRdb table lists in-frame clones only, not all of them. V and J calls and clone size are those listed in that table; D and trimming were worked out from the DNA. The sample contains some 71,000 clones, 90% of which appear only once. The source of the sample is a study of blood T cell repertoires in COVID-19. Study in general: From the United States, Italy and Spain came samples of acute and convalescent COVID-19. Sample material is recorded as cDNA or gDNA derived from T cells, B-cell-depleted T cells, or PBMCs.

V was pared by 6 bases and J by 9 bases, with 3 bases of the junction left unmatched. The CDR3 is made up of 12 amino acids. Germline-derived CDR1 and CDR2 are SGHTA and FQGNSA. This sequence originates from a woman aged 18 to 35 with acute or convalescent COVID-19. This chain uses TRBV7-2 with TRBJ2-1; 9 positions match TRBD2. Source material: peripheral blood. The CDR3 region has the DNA TGTGCCAGCAGTTCTAGCGGGACTGAGCAGTTCTTC. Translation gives CASSSSGTEQFF.